The clone carrying this TCR beta chain was seen a handful of times. Its antigen is as yet unknown. Coverage ceases 3 residues before the CDR3 finishes, and the germline J gene fills in the end. Method: immunoSEQ multiplex PCR; TCRdb's copy keeps in-frame clones and lacks some. The sample is made up of about 42,000 clones, none counted only once. These data are taken from a study of T cell clonality in common variable immunodeficiency. General study points: Fewer deletions and N-nucleotide insertions were reportedly seen in common variable immunodeficiency TCR beta sequences.

The ends were cut back, 0 bases at V and 1 base at J, with 7 bases in the middle. The CDR3 sequence is 15 residues long. Germline values: CDR1 SGHRS, CDR2 YFSETQ. The chain combines TRBV5-1 with TRBJ2-2, with D possibly TRBD1 on 5 matching bases. The receptor was isolated from a human donor with common variable immunodeficiency. The sequenced sample consisted of peripheral blood mononuclear cells. The DNA read from the CDR3 is TGCGCCAGCAGCTTGGGGGGCAGGAACACCGGGGAG. Translation: CASSLGGRNTGE. From start to end, the CDR3 is CASSLGGRNTGELFF.